A single sample gave rise to the 17 T cell receptor beta chains below, sequenced in a study of lymphopenia after photon versus proton radiotherapy. The table came from immunoSEQ multiplex PCR; TCRdb's copy has only in-frame clones and leaves some out. The sample holds 60,000 to 75,000 clones, roughly 87% seen once. Sequenced material: peripheral blood, taken from a patient treated with proton-based radiotherapy. These receptors all come from an elderly man with esophageal cancer.

V usage is TRBV9 and J usage is TRBJ1-6, with 9 bases matching TRBD1. This CDR3 has 15 amino acids. Germline trimming cut 4 bases from V and 8 bases from J; bases unmatched to any gene: 7. Germline lookup yields CDR1 SGDLS and CDR2 YYNGEE. The DNA of the CDR3 is TGTGCCAGCAGCCTCTACAGGGGGCTTGATTCACCCCTCCACTTT. This translates into CASSLYRGLDSPLHF.

The J gene is TRBJ2-2, the V gene TRBV7-9; D is perhaps TRBD2 (5 bases). Germline values: CDR1 SEHNR, CDR2 FQNEAQ (reference sequence). This CDR3 has 14 amino acids. V lost 1 base to trimming and J lost 2 bases, with 5 bases between them. In nucleotides, the CDR3 is TGTGCCAGCAGCTTAGGACTAAACACCGGGGAGCTGTTTTTT. It is translated as CASSLGLNTGELFF.

The chain is built from TRBV5-8 and TRBJ2-5; D remains unclear. The CDR3 runs to 11 residues. V was shortened by 4 bases and J by 2 bases, with 3 bases between the two germline ends. Germline CDR1 SGHTS, CDR2 YDEGEE. Here the CDR3 reads CASSEQETQYF. CDR3 in DNA: TGTGCCAGCAGCGAGCAAGAGACCCAGTACTTC.

About this clone itself: The sample has other DNA sequences that encode this CDR3 too. This chain uses TRBV5-6 with TRBJ1-3; a possible D gene is TRBD1 (5 bases). The CDR3 is made up of 15 amino acids. The germline V gene has CDR1 SGHDT and CDR2 YYEEEE. V was cut by 3 bases and J by 0 bases, with 10 bases left in between. The CDR3 DNA reads TGTGCCAGCAGCTCCCGGGGGTTCTCTGGAAACACCATATATTTT. Its protein product is CASSSRGFSGNTIYF.

J is TRBJ2-1 and V is TRBV7-2; tentatively, D is TRBD1 or TRBD2 (5 bases each). This CDR3 contains 18 residues. V lost 0 bases to trimming and J lost 0 bases, with 15 bases between them. Germline CDR1 and CDR2: SGHTA and FQGNSA. The chain's CDR3 is CASSLAGPRSSSYNEQFF. CDR3 in DNA: TGTGCCAGCAGCTTAGCGGGACCAAGGTCGAGCTCCTACAATGAGCAGTTCTTC.

V and J are TRBV6-5 and TRBJ2-7; D gene ambiguous. The germline V gene has CDR1 MNHEY and CDR2 SVGAGI. The V and J ends lost 6 bases and 0 bases respectively, with 9 bases between them. This CDR3 has 13 residues. The CDR3 region has the DNA TGTGCCAGCAGCACTACATACTCCTACGAGCAGTACTTC. It encodes CASSTTYSYEQYF.

The rearrangement uses TRBV6-5 and TRBJ2-7, with D possibly TRBD2 on 5 matching bases. This CDR3 has 13 residues. The V gene lost 2 bases and the J gene lost 6 bases, with 11 bases spanning the gap. Germline V gene sequence: CDR1 MNHEY, CDR2 SVGAGI. CDR3 loop: CASSYQAGPEQYF. The CDR3, as DNA: TGTGCCAGCAGTTACCAGGCGGGTCCCGAGCAGTACTTC.

This chain uses TRBV6-5 with TRBJ2-7; D may be TRBD1 (8 bases). Deletions cut 5 bases from V and 2 bases from J, with 16 bases between. CDR1 and CDR2 (germline): MNHEY, SVGAGI. The CDR3 is made up of 15 amino acids. The CDR3, as DNA: TGTGCCAGCAGTCCAACAGGGGGGGTCCCCTACGAGCAGTACTTC. Protein sequence: CASSPTGGVPYEQYF.

The DNA of the CDR3 is TGTGCCAGCAGCTCCGCCGGGGGGTTGAATGAAAAACTGTTTTTT. Protein: CASSSAGGLNEKLFF. The rearrangement joins TRBV11-2 to TRBJ1-4; tentatively, D is TRBD1 (5 bases). The CDR3 contains 15 residues. V was clipped by 4 bases and J by 5 bases, with 14 bases between them. From germline, CDR1 is SGHAT and CDR2 FQNNGV.

J is TRBJ2-7 and V is TRBV21-1; TRBD2, the D gene given by the table, was not confirmed from the DNA. TRBV21-1 is reported as a pseudogene. The CDR3 has 14 amino acids. CDR3 protein: CASSNTSGFYEQYF. In DNA, the CDR3 is TGTGCCAGCAGCAACACTAGCGGCTTCTACGAGCAGTACTTC.

The chain links TRBV4-1 to TRBJ2-7, with D unclear. CDR3 length: 15 residues. V lost 0 bases, J lost 2 bases, and 11 bases lay in between. The germline V gene has CDR1 MGHRA and CDR2 YSYEKL. The CDR3 DNA reads TGCGCCAGCAGCCAAGAATTGGGTCCTACCTACGAGCAGTACTTC. Translation gives CASSQELGPTYEQYF.

This chain links TRBV30 with TRBJ1-1, with unresolved D. V was pared by 3 bases and J by 1 base, with 6 bases between. Germline CDR1 and CDR2: GTSNPN and SVGIG (reference sequence). The CDR3 consists of 12 residues. The DNA for the CDR3 is TGTGCCTGGAGCTTGAGGAACACTGAAGCTTTCTTT. Residues: CAWSLRNTEAFF.

The chain carries TRBV6-1 and TRBJ1-1, with unresolved D. The CDR3 has 14 residues. V was cut by 1 base and J by 7 bases, with 13 bases left in between. CDR1 is MNHNS, CDR2 SASEGT, per germline. The CDR3 is CASSEGPGAFEAFF. DNA for the CDR3: TGTGCCAGCAGTGAAGGCCCAGGAGCTTTTGAAGCTTTCTTT.

This rearrangement joins TRBV7-2 to TRBJ2-7, with TRBD2 matching over 8 bases. Per germline, CDR1 SGHTA and CDR2 FQGNSA. V lost 2 bases and J lost 4; bases outside the gene matches: 4. This CDR3 is 14 amino acids long. In DNA form, the CDR3 reads TGTGCCAGCAGCTTAAGGATAGCGGGATACGAGCAGTACTTC. It is translated as CASSLRIAGYEQYF.

The gene calls are TRBV29-1 and TRBJ1-1, with a weak D call TRBD1 (5 bases). V lost 7 bases, J lost 1 base, and 13 bases lay in between. From germline, CDR1 is SQVTM and CDR2 ANQGSEA. This CDR3 has 13 amino acids. DNA for the CDR3: TGCAGCGCCGCGGAGGGGACGAACACTGAAGCTTTCTTT. It specifies CSAAEGTNTEAFF.

The V call is TRBV5-1, the J call TRBJ2-1; 7 bases line up with TRBD2. The CDR3 runs 15 residues. CDR1 SGHRS and CDR2 YFSETQ come from the germline V gene. The ends lost 0 bases at V and 6 bases at J; junction bases unmatched: 6. The CDR3 here is CASSLVAGAFNEQFF. The CDR3 coding sequence is TGCGCCAGCAGCTTGGTCGCGGGAGCGTTCAATGAGCAGTTCTTC.

The rearrangement joins TRBV7-9 to TRBJ1-1; 7 bases match TRBD1. The trim removed 6 bases at V and 2 bases at J, leaving 12 bases unmatched. Germline CDR1 is SEHNR and CDR2 is FQNEAQ (reference sequence). This CDR3 has 16 residues. CDR3 protein: CASSDPFTGENTEAFF. For the CDR3, the DNA is TGTGCCAGCAGTGATCCGTTTACAGGGGAAAACACTGAAGCTTTCTTT.